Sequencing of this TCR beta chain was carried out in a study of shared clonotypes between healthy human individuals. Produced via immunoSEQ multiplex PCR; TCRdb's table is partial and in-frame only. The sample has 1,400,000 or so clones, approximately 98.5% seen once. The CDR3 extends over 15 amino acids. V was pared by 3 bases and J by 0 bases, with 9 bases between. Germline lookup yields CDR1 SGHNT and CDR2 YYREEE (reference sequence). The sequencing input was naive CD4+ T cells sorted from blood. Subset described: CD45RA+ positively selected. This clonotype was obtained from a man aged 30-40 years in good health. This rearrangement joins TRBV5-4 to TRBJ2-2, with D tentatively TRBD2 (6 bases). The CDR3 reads CASSYSGPNTGELFF. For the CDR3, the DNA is TGTGCCAGCAGCTATAGCGGTCCGAACACCGGGGAGCTGTTTTTT.